The clone carrying this T cell receptor beta chain turned up a few times. Its antigen is undetermined. The junction departs from germline at one end; a sequencing error may be responsible. The PCR ran on 60 Vbeta and 13 Jbeta primers. The assay was immunoSEQ multiplex PCR, and TCRdb's table has in-frame clones only and misses some. The sample records about 180,000 clones, roughly 78% being singletons. This sample was included in a study of cytomegalovirus exposure and HLA in healthy donors. The wider study: Among the approximately 410 genotyped donors, 81% were placed in the Caucasian-associated ancestry cluster. Study results and limitations: An apparent linkage of common viral pathogens to several of the most significant clusters emerged in a later analysis. Previous analysis showed most TCR beta V segments were productive about 90% or about 30% of the time.

Germline CDR1 reads SGHRS; CDR2 reads YFSETQ. The CDR3 consists of 13 residues. The sequence was collected from a woman between 50 and 59 years old in good health and CMV-seropositive. The gene calls are TRBV5-1 and TRBJ1-2; D gene uncertain. Material: PBMCs. CDR3: CASSQRTGGQPSF. DNA of the CDR3: TGCGCCAGCAGCCAAAGAACGGGAGGGCAGCCCTCCTTC.